This T cell receptor (beta chain) stems from a study of T cell repertoires in cytomegalovirus infection. Study-wide context: A matching HLA type, together with CMV infection, was signaled by public TCR beta signatures. The study's findings and limits: Using cumulative public TCR beta family frequency, the authors identified those who carried CMV together with the relevant HLA. CMV-specific TCR beta clonotypes restricted by HLA-C dominated the ex vivo response.

A single record per CDR3 protein comes from TCRdb applying MiXCR to the reads. This table holds around 550,000 distinct CDR3 sequences, approximately 25% found once. This clonotype was seen repeatedly, ten times or more. Its specificity is not known. This receptor was identified in a human donor in good health (CMV status not recorded). Some clones in this sample may be carry-over from other donors' samples. The specimen sequenced was PBMCs.

The CDR3 sequence: CASSTDWGPPNEQFF. In DNA, the CDR3 is TGTGCCAGCAGTACCGACTGGGGACCTCCCAATGAGCAGTTCTTC. J is TRBJ2-1 and V is TRBV7-2; D tentatively fits TRBD1 or TRBD2 (5 bases each). This CDR3 has 15 residues. V was trimmed by 6 bases and J by 6 bases, leaving 18 bases between them. The V gene's germline CDR1 is SGHTA and CDR2 FQGNSA.